This T cell receptor (beta chain) was sequenced during a study of CD8+CD57+ T cells in acquired aplastic anemia. Study at large: DNA from sorted CD4+ and CD8+ cells averaged approximately 3.5 ug.

Genomic DNA served as template for TCR beta VDJ and CDR3 profiling. TCRdb fed the reads into MiXCR, producing one record per CDR3 protein. This sample carries about 190,000 distinct CDR3 sequences, nearly 50% of them seen once, and the ten largest clones take 8% to 10%. With 0 bases clipped from V and 4 bases from J, the junction kept 13 bases outside the gene matches. Looked up from germline, CDR1 is GTSNPN and CDR2 is SVGIG (reference sequence). This CDR3 contains 17 residues. The study, taken as a whole, reports: The study identified roughly 31 CD8+ CDR3 sequences shared by patients and controls.

Note on this clonotype: Antigen unknown.

Flow cytometry had shown expanded CD8+CD57+ cells in the patients chosen for sequencing. Patients uniformly had severe acquired aplastic anemia. At blood sampling, none of the patients had yet received therapy. The sequence was obtained from a human donor with aplastic anemia. The sample taken for sequencing was sorted CD4+, CD8+, or CD8+CD57+ T cells (not recorded which) from PBMCs. The gene calls are TRBV30 and TRBJ2-7; 9 bases agree with TRBD2. CDR3 DNA: TGTGCCTGGAGTGTACGGCTAGCGGGAAGGGTTAGTTACGAGCAGTACTTC. This translates into CAWSVRLAGRVSYEQYF.